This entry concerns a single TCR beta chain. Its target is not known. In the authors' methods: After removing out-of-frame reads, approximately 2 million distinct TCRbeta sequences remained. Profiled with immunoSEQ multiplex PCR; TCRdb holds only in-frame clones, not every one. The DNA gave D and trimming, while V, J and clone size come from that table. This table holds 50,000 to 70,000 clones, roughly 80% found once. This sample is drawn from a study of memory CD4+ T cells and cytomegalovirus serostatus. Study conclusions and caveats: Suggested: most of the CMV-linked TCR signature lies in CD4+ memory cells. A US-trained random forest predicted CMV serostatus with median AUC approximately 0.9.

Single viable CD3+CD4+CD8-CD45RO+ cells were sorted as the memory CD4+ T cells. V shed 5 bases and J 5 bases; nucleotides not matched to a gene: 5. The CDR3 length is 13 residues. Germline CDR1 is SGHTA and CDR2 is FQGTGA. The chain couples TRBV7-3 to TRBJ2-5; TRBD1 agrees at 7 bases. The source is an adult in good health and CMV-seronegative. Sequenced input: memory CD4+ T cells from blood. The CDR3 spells CASSRGQMETQYF. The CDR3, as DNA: TGTGCCAGCAGCCGGGGACAGATGGAGACCCAGTACTTC.